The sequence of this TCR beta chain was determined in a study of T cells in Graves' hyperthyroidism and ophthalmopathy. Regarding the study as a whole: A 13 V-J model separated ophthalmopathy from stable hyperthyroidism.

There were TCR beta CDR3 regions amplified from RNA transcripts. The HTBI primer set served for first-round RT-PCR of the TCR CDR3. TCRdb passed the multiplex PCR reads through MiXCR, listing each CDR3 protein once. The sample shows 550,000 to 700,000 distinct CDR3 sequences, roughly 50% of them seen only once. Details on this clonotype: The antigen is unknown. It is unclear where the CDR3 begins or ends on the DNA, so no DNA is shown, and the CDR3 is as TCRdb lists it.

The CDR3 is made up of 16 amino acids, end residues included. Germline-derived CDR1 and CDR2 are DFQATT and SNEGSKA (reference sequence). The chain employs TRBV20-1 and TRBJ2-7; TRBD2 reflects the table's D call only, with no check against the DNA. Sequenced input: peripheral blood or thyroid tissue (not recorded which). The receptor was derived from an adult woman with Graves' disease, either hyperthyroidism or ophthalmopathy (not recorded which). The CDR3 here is CSARVGDYGYTFGQYF.